This T cell receptor beta chain is drawn from a study of T cell repertoires and Cas9 in healthy adults. In the study overall: Characterization of SpCas9-reactive CD4 and CD8 T cells covered multi-effector potency, cytotoxicity and lineage. Study results and limitations: In vitro, SpCas9-reactive Tregs were reported to curb effector T cell proliferation and function.

This CDR3 region has 13 residues. Germline-derived CDR1 and CDR2 are MNHNS and SASEGT. V was cut by 3 bases and J by 7 bases, with 10 bases left in between. Libraries were prepared by immunoSEQ multiplex PCR; TCRdb keeps only in-frame clonotypes and omits some of them. The sample contains some 14,000 clones, approximately 88% of which appear only once. This clone was counted only a few times. The target antigen is unknown. This receptor was obtained from a human donor in good health. What was sequenced was Tregs (CD4+, CD25+, CD127-, CD137-, CD154-) from PBMCs; culture status not recorded. The gene calls are TRBV6-1 and TRBJ1-3; unclear D gene. In DNA, the CDR3 is TGTGCCAGCAGTGATAGATTTCGCAACACCATATATTTT. Protein product: CASSDRFRNTIYF.